Listed here are 26 T cell receptor beta chains from one sample, sequenced in a study of somatic mutations in cytotoxic T cells in rheumatoid arthritis. Profiled with immunoSEQ multiplex PCR; TCRdb holds only in-frame clones, not every one. This sample has about 5,000 clones, with about four fifths found just once. The source material was CD8+ T cells sorted from blood. The receptors shown here come from an adult with rheumatoid arthritis.

This clone showed up just a few times. V gene TRBV13 combines with J gene TRBJ2-7; 10 bases line up with TRBD2. The trim removed 5 bases at V and 1 base at J, leaving 8 bases unmatched. Germline CDR1 reads PRHDT; CDR2 reads FYEKMQ (reference sequence). The CDR3 covers 16 residues. For the CDR3, the DNA is TGTGCCAGCAGCGACCGCTCTAGCGGGAGATCCTACGAGCAGTACTTC. This encodes CASSDRSSGRSYEQYF.

The gene calls are TRBV7-9 and TRBJ1-2, with D possibly being TRBD1 (5 bases). This CDR3 has 13 residues. Germline V gene lookup returns CDR1 SEHNR and CDR2 FQNEAQ (reference sequence). With 5 bases removed from V and 8 bases from J, the gap between germline ends came to 15 bases. Here the CDR3 DNA reads TGTGCCAGCAGCACGCCAGGGATGGGGGGCTACACCTTC. This codes for CASSTPGMGGYTF.

This clone was counted once. The chain combines TRBV4-3 with TRBJ2-3, with 7 bases lining up with TRBD2. Germline V gives CDR1 LGHNA, CDR2 YSLEER. The CDR3 spans 16 residues. V was clipped by 0 bases and J by 11 bases; unmatched bases: 14. The CDR3 sequence: CASSQDFGGGPPLQYF. The DNA of the CDR3 is TGCGCCAGCAGCCAAGATTTCGGGGGAGGGCCTCCGTTGCAGTATTTT.

This clone was picked up a small number of times. Written as DNA, the CDR3 is TGTGCCAGCAGCCAAGACTACAGCAGACCCTCCTACGAGCAGTACTTC. Amino acids: CASSQDYSRPSYEQYF. V usage is TRBV4-2 and J usage is TRBJ2-7; no firm D call. This CDR3 has 16 amino acids. V was pared by 0 bases and J by 0 bases, with 12 bases between. Germline V lookup: CDR1 LGHNA, CDR2 YNFKEQ.

The chain links TRBV6-4 to TRBJ1-3; possible D gene TRBD1, 5 bases. Per germline, CDR1 MRHNA and CDR2 SNTAGT. The CDR3 consists of 14 residues. Deletions cut 0 bases from V and 4 bases from J, with 7 bases between. Here the CDR3 reads CASSDSTEGNTIYF. The CDR3 nucleotides are TGTGCCAGCAGTGACTCGACAGAAGGAAACACCATATATTTT.

The chain uses TRBV11-2 and TRBJ2-5; D gene ambiguous. This CDR3 contains 14 residues. Germline values: CDR1 SGHAT, CDR2 FQNNGV. Trimming shortened V by 5 bases and J by 1 base, and 11 bases separated the two germline ends. The CDR3 region has the DNA TGTGCCAGCAGCCTGCCAGGCCGCCAAGAGACCCAGTACTTC. Its translation is CASSLPGRQETQYF.

The genes are TRBV25-1 and TRBJ2-1; a possible D gene is TRBD1 (6 bases). CDR3 length: 17 amino acids. V was clipped by 5 bases and J by 7 bases, with 24 bases between them. Per germline, CDR1 MGHDK and CDR2 SYGVNS. The CDR3 sequence is CASSPPKGERFWNEQFF. For the CDR3, the DNA is TGTGCCAGCAGTCCCCCGAAGGGGGAAAGGTTCTGGAATGAGCAGTTCTTC.

The chain combines TRBV6-6 with TRBJ1-1; 11 bases are shared with TRBD1. This CDR3 comprises 14 residues. Losses at the gene ends were 2 bases for V and 4 bases for J; bases not matched to a gene: 0. CDR1 is MNHNY, CDR2 SVGAGI, per germline (reference sequence). The CDR3 sequence is CASSYGTGGTEAFF. The CDR3 nucleotides are TGTGCCAGCAGTTACGGGACAGGGGGCACTGAAGCTTTCTTT.

The chain joins TRBV7-6 to TRBJ2-7, with TRBD1 matching 7 bases. Germline V gene data show CDR1 as SGHVS and CDR2 as FNYEAQ. The CDR3 consists of 15 residues. V trimming: 2 bases; J trimming: 3 bases; junction bases outside the gene matches: 7. Here the CDR3 DNA reads TGTGCCAGCAGCTTAACAGACAGGGTGGGCTACGAGCAGTACTTC. This sequence encodes CASSLTDRVGYEQYF.

This chain connects TRBV2 to TRBJ1-2; D perhaps matches TRBD1 (5 bases). The CDR3 length is 14 residues. Trimming removed 1 base from V and 4 bases from J, with 10 bases in between. Per germline, CDR1 SNHLY and CDR2 FYNNEI. CDR3 nucleotides: TGTGCCAGCAGTGAAGGGGCAGGGACCTATGGCTACACCTTC. Translated, it gives CASSEGAGTYGYTF. The full variable domain, in which reference TRBV2 and TRBJ1-2 provide the parts outside the CDR3, is EPEVTQTPSHQVTQMGQEVILRCVPISNHLYFYWYRQILGQKVEFLVSFYNNEISEKSEIFDDQFSVERPDGSNFTLKIRSTKLEDSAMYFCASSEGAGTYGYTFGSGTRLTVV.

The chain has TRBV18 and TRBJ2-5, with TRBD1 identical over 9 bases. Germline V gives CDR1 KGHSH, CDR2 LQKENI. This CDR3 has 16 amino acids. Germline trimming cut 0 bases from V and 5 bases from J; bases unmatched to any gene: 7. The CDR3 nucleotides read TGTGCCAGCTCACCACCACGGGACAGGGTTTGGGAGACCCAGTACTTC. It translates to CASSPPRDRVWETQYF. Drawing the rest from reference TRBV18 and TRBJ2-5, the complete variable domain is NAGVMQNPRHLVRRRGQEARLRCSPMKGHSHVYWYRQLPEEGLKFMVYLQKENIIDESGMPKERFSAEFPKEGPSILRIQQVVRGDSAAYFCASSPPRDRVWETQYFGPGTRLLVL.

For this clone: The identical CDR3 is also encoded by other nucleotide sequences in the sample. This rearrangement joins TRBV27 to TRBJ2-1; D gene unclear. This CDR3 region has 11 residues. CDR1 and CDR2 from the germline V gene are MNHEY and SMNVEV (reference sequence). The germline V and J ends were trimmed by 5 bases and 4 bases, with 3 bases remaining between them. CDR3 amino acids: CASSLYNEQFF. CDR3 nucleotides: TGTGCCAGCAGTCTTTACAATGAGCAGTTCTTC.

The chain uses TRBV5-8 and TRBJ2-1, with 8 bases lining up with TRBD2. This CDR3 has 15 residues. Looked up from germline, CDR1 is SGHTS and CDR2 is YDEGEE. Trimming took 2 bases from V and 4 from J; bases not matched to a gene: 5. The CDR3 loop reads CASSFSASGYNEQFF. The CDR3 DNA reads TGTGCCAGCAGCTTTTCGGCTAGCGGGTACAATGAGCAGTTCTTC.

The chain is built from TRBV6-5 and TRBJ2-5; 7 bases match TRBD2. Per germline, CDR1 MNHEY and CDR2 SVGAGI. The V gene end was trimmed by 4 bases and the J gene end by 5 bases; junction bases not matched to a gene: 4. The CDR3 length is 13 residues. The CDR3 DNA is TGTGCCAGCAGTTCGACTAGCTGGGAGACCCAGTACTTC. As protein: CASSSTSWETQYF.

The rearrangement uses TRBV11-2 and TRBJ2-2, with a weak D call TRBD1 (5 bases). Germline V CDR1 and CDR2: SGHAT, FQNNGV. Trimming stripped 8 bases from V and 6 bases from J, with 16 bases between. CDR3 length: 14 residues. In DNA, the CDR3 is TGTGCCAGCCCGGAGACAGTAGGACCCGGGGAGCTGTTTTTT. It encodes CASPETVGPGELFF.

The chain combines TRBV27 with TRBJ2-5, with D possibly being TRBD2 (5 bases). The length of the CDR3 is 13 residues. V lost 6 bases to trimming and J lost 1 base, with 9 bases between them. Germline-derived CDR1 and CDR2 are MNHEY and SMNVEV (reference sequence). The CDR3 DNA reads TGTGCCAGCAGAGCGGTCGGCCAAGAGACCCAGTACTTC. Amino acids: CASRAVGQETQYF.

V gene TRBV5-1 combines with J gene TRBJ2-1; D tentatively fits TRBD1 or TRBD2 (5 bases each). The germline V gene encodes CDR1 SGHRS and CDR2 YFSETQ. The CDR3 sequence is 14 residues long. V was trimmed by 6 bases and J by 7 bases, leaving 17 bases between them. In nucleotides, the CDR3 is TGCGCCAGCATCCCGGGTGGGACCCCGAATGAGCAGTTCTTC. Its translation: CASIPGGTPNEQFF.

This clone was recorded once. The rearrangement joins TRBV5-5 to TRBJ1-4; D is possibly TRBD1 (6 bases). This CDR3 is 14 amino acids long. Trimming took 1 base from V and 6 from J, leaving 10 bases between them. Germline CDR1 and CDR2: SGHKS and YYEKEE (reference sequence). The CDR3 DNA reads TGTGCCAGCAGCTTGCCGGCAGGGGATGAAAAACTGTTTTTT. It codes for CASSLPAGDEKLFF.

The sample holds a few counts of this clone. The V and J genes are TRBV6-1 and TRBJ1-1, with no clear D. The CDR3 spans 13 residues. The V end was cut by 5 bases, the J end by 4 bases, with 11 bases between. CDR1 and CDR2 from the germline V gene are MNHNS and SASEGT. The CDR3 loop reads CASSKDEVTEAFF. The CDR3, as DNA: TGTGCCAGCAGTAAGGACGAGGTCACTGAAGCTTTCTTT.

Only a few counts were recorded for this clone. This chain connects TRBV7-9 to TRBJ1-2, with a tentative D call TRBD1 (5 bases). There are 14 residues in the CDR3. V was trimmed by 0 bases and J by 6 bases, leaving 11 bases between them. Germline loops: CDR1 SEHNR, CDR2 FQNEAQ (reference sequence). The CDR3 loop is CASSLAAGVDGYTF. The CDR3 DNA reads TGTGCCAGCAGCTTAGCGGCGGGGGTGGATGGCTACACCTTC.

The CDR3 is CASSYGAPGYGYTF. Written as DNA, the CDR3 is TGTGCCAGCAGTTACGGGGCCCCGGGATATGGCTACACCTTC. This sequence joins TRBV9 and TRBJ1-2, with TRBD1 as a possible D gene (5 bases). The CDR3 is made up of 14 amino acids. Trimming pared 5 bases from V and 5 bases from J, leaving 16 bases between. CDR1 SGDLS and CDR2 YYNGEE come from the germline V gene.

J is TRBJ1-5 and V is TRBV2; D is possibly TRBD1 (6 bases). Germline V lookup: CDR1 SNHLY, CDR2 FYNNEI. Trimming pared 3 bases from V and 5 bases from J, leaving 17 bases between. The CDR3 is 16 residues long. The CDR3 DNA reads as TGTGCCAGCAGTGACCGGAACAGGGAGTGGGATCAGCCCCAGCATTTT. Translated: CASSDRNREWDQPQHF.

The V gene is TRBV27, the J gene TRBJ1-1, with TRBD1 matching over 7 bases. The CDR3 loop spans 14 amino acids. Germline V gene lookup returns CDR1 MNHEY and CDR2 SMNVEV (reference sequence). J gave up 11 bases and V 2 bases, and 11 bases lay outside the gene matches. This CDR3 reads CASSLRQGGEGAFF. The CDR3, as DNA: TGTGCCAGCAGTTTAAGACAGGGAGGTGAAGGGGCTTTCTTT.

The gene calls are TRBV15 and TRBJ2-2; D is possibly TRBD2 (6 bases). V lost 5 bases and J 6 bases, leaving 10 bases between the germline ends. Germline loops: CDR1 LNHNV, CDR2 YYDKDF (reference sequence). This CDR3 comprises 13 residues. CDR3 amino acids: CATSPGVAGELFF. The CDR3 coding sequence is TGTGCCACCAGCCCGGGGGTGGCCGGGGAGCTGTTTTTT. Full variable domain (missing parts from reference TRBV15 and TRBJ2-2): DAMVIQNPRYQVTQFGKPVTLSCSQTLNHNVMYWYQQKSSQAPKLLFHYYDKDFNNEADTPDNFQSRRPNTSFCFLDIRSPGLGDTAMYLCATSPGVAGELFFGEGSRLTVL.

The chain has TRBV27 and TRBJ2-7; 11 bases line up with TRBD2. The CDR3 covers 15 residues. J lost 9 bases, V lost 4 bases, and 11 bases had no gene match. Germline V gene sequence: CDR1 MNHEY, CDR2 SMNVEV (reference sequence). CDR3 sequence (DNA): TGTGCCAGCAGTTCCGTTTATAGCGGGAGGGCCGGGCAGTACTTC. Protein sequence: CASSSVYSGRAGQYF.

This clone was detected a few times. Relative to the germline gene, one junction end is altered; a read error may explain this. This rearrangement joins TRBV10-1 to TRBJ1-5; no clear D gene. Germline V gene data show CDR1 as WNHNN and CDR2 as SYGVQD (reference sequence). The CDR3 is 13 amino acids. The CDR3 region has the DNA TGCGCCAGCAGCGAGTTTGTCAATCAGCCCCAGCATTTT. Translated, it gives CASSEFVNQPQHF.